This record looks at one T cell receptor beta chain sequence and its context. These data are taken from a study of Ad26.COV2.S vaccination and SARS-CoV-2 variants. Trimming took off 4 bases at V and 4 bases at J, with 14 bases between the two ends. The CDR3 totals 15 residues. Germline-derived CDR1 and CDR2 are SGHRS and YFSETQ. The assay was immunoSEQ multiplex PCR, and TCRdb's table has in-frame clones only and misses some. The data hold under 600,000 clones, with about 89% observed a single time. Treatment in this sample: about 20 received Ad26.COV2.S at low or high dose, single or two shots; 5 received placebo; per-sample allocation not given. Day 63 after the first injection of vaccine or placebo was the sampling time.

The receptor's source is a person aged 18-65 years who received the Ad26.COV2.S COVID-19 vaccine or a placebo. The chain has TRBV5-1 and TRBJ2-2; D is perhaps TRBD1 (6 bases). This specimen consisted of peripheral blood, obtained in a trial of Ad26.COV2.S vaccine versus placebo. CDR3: CASSVSIGGTGELFF. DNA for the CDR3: TGCGCCAGCAGCGTATCCATAGGGGGCACCGGGGAGCTGTTTTTT.